The 6 T cell receptor beta chains below all came from one sample that was sequenced in a study of Ad26.COV2.S vaccination and SARS-CoV-2 variants. Specified treatment: some 20 received Ad26.COV2.S at low or high dose, single or two shots; about 5 received placebo; per-sample allocation not given. On day 63 after the first injection, vaccine and placebo recipients gave samples. The protocol was immunoSEQ multiplex PCR, while the TCRdb copy is restricted to in-frame clones and leaves out a portion. The sample includes hundreds of thousands of clones, 88% of them seen just once. Sequenced here: peripheral blood, sampled in a trial of Ad26.COV2.S vaccine versus placebo. Receptors originate from a person between 18 and 65 years old who received the Ad26.COV2.S COVID-19 vaccine or a placebo.

DNA of the CDR3: TGTGCCAGCACCCTAACCGGACTAGCGGGAGAGGAGCAGTTCTTC. Its translation is CASTLTGLAGEEQFF. The V gene is TRBV28, the J gene TRBJ2-1, with 13 bases that match TRBD2. Germline V gives CDR1 MDHEN, CDR2 SYDVKM. V dropped 7 bases and J dropped 10; count of bases not matched to a gene: 10. This CDR3 has 15 residues.

V and J are TRBV5-5 and TRBJ2-1; D perhaps matches TRBD2 (6 bases). This CDR3 is built from 15 residues. V dropped 4 bases and J dropped 0 bases, with 11 bases sitting between them. Germline values: CDR1 SGHKS, CDR2 YYEKEE (reference sequence). The CDR3 here is CASSQAGTSYNEQFF. The DNA for the CDR3 is TGTGCCAGCAGCCAGGCGGGGACCTCCTACAATGAGCAGTTCTTC.

The chain employs TRBV12-1 and TRBJ2-7. TRBV12-1 is assigned pseudogene status. The CDR3 runs to 19 residues. CDR3 sequence (DNA): TGTGCCAGCAGCAAAAATGGGGTTTTAGGGCTCGCCGACTCCTACGAGCAGTACTTC. Its protein is CASSKNGVLGLADSYEQYF.

The chain recombines TRBV27 with TRBJ2-1, with D unresolved. The CDR3 length is 15 residues. Between the trimmed V and J ends, which lost 0 bases and 0 bases, there was a span of 6 bases. Germline-derived CDR1 and CDR2 are MNHEY and SMNVEV (reference sequence). The CDR3 region is CASSLSGISYNEQFF. The CDR3 DNA reads as TGTGCCAGCAGTTTATCGGGGATCTCCTACAATGAGCAGTTCTTC.

In this sample, this clone turned up once. This sequence joins TRBV25-1 and TRBJ1-5, with a tentative D call TRBD1 (6 bases). V lost 6 bases, J lost 7 bases, and 16 bases lay in between. The CDR3 covers 14 residues. Per germline, CDR1 MGHDK and CDR2 SYGVNS. CDR3 in amino acids: CASSQTGFLQPQHF. The CDR3 nucleotides are TGTGCCAGCAGCCAAACAGGGTTTCTGCAGCCCCAGCATTTT.

The rearrangement joins TRBV11-1 to TRBJ2-5; the match to TRBD2 covers 9 bases. The CDR3 sequence is 14 residues long. CDR1 SGHAT and CDR2 FQDESV come from the germline V gene (reference sequence). V was clipped by 6 bases and J by 2 bases; unmatched bases: 4. CDR3 sequence reads: CASSSSGRQETQYF. The CDR3 nucleotides read TGTGCCAGCAGTAGCAGCGGGAGGCAAGAGACCCAGTACTTC.